This T cell receptor (beta chain) was profiled in a study of control samples from healthy donors and cancer patients. TCRdb's table, derived via immunoSEQ multiplex PCR, lists solely in-frame clones and lacks some. This sample carries about 190,000 clones, about 90% of them seen once, and the ten largest clones take 1.5% to 2%. Trimming left V 1 base short and J 2 bases short, with 8 bases between. Per the germline V gene, CDR1 is SGDLS and CDR2 is YYNGEE. This CDR3 has 14 amino acids. This TCR was sampled from a man aged 25-40 years in good health. Sequencing was carried out using blood. V usage is TRBV9 and J usage is TRBJ2-3, with unresolved D. The CDR3 DNA reads TGTGCCAGCAGCGTATCCGGCTACACAGATACGCAGTATTTT. This translates into CASSVSGYTDTQYF.